This TCR beta chain was recovered during a study of low-dose radiotherapy and immunotherapy resistance in tumors. The germline V gene has CDR1 DFQATT and CDR2 SNEGSKA (reference sequence). This CDR3 has 13 residues. V shed 7 bases and J 0 bases; nucleotides not matched to a gene: 2. Noted time point: before trial treatment. In the RACIN dose-escalation trial, donors got nivolumab plus ipilimumab with aspirin, cyclophosphamide and radiotherapy. Covering alpha and beta chains, TRAV- and TRBV-specific primers were used for the first-strand cDNA. Both a constant-region primer and a V-primer adapter served to amplify TCRs across 15 to 25 PCR cycles. Each CDR3 protein gets one entry after TCRdb re-called the reads with MiXCR. The table has 100,000 or so distinct CDR3 sequences, under 9.5% seen once. Ten or more counts support this clonotype.

The source was PBMCs, collected before treatment. This clonotype originated in a male donor with prostate cancer. The chain carries TRBV20-1 and TRBJ1-5; 8 positions agree with TRBD1. The CDR3 sequence: CSVQGASNQPQHF. The CDR3 nucleotides read TGCAGTGTCCAGGGGGCTAGCAATCAGCCCCAGCATTTT.